These 31 T cell receptor beta chains came from one sample sequenced in a study of T cell responses to AZD1222 COVID-19 vaccine. Repertoires were generated with immunoSEQ multiplex PCR, while TCRdb's copy carries only in-frame clones and drops some. The repertoire holds around 150,000 clones, about 87% seen once, with 3% to 4% in the top ten. This sample comprised peripheral blood, obtained on day 0 of MenACWY control vaccination. The source is an adult in good health.

This clone was seen a single time. The V gene is TRBV19, the J gene TRBJ1-1; D is perhaps TRBD1 (5 bases). The CDR3 covers 13 residues. The V gene lost 1 base and the J gene lost 8 bases, with 11 bases spanning the gap. Germline V CDR1 and CDR2: LNHDA, SQIVND (reference sequence). The CDR3 DNA is TGTGCCAGTAGTATAGCCGTGACAGTGGAAGCTTTCTTT. Amino acid sequence: CASSIAVTVEAFF.

V usage is TRBV24-1 and J usage is TRBJ2-5; D is perhaps TRBD1 (5 bases). Trimming stripped 6 bases from V and 5 bases from J, with 15 bases between. Germline CDR1 is KGHDR and CDR2 is SFDVKD. CDR3 length: 14 amino acids. The CDR3 region is CATSPTDIWETQYF. The DNA for the CDR3 is TGTGCCACCAGTCCCACGGACATATGGGAGACCCAGTACTTC.

The chain employs TRBV12-3 or TRBV12-4 and TRBJ1-3; no firm D call. V was shortened by 4 bases and J by 2 bases, with 3 bases between the two germline ends. This CDR3 is 12 amino acids long. In nucleotides, the CDR3 is TGTGCCAGCAGTTATACTGGAAACACCATATATTTT. It yields the protein CASSYTGNTIYF.

The chain employs TRBV5-8 and TRBJ2-2, with D unresolved. V was shortened by 0 bases and J by 3 bases, with 3 bases between the two germline ends. This CDR3 region has 13 residues. The germline V gene has CDR1 SGHTS and CDR2 YDEGEE. CDR3 region: CASSLEDTGELFF. CDR3 sequence (DNA): TGTGCCAGCAGCTTGGAAGACACCGGGGAGCTGTTTTTT.

The rearrangement joins TRBV30 to TRBJ2-2, with 11 bases that match TRBD2. The CDR3 sequence is 16 residues long. Germline V lookup: CDR1 GTSNPN, CDR2 SVGIG (reference sequence). Losses at the gene ends were 3 bases for V and 6 bases for J; bases not matched to a gene: 9. The CDR3: CAWSSTSGRWAGELFF. CDR3 coding DNA: TGTGCCTGGAGCAGTACTAGCGGGAGATGGGCCGGGGAGCTGTTTTTT.

The chain uses TRBV7-6 and TRBJ1-5; no definite D call. The CDR3 is 15 amino acids. The V gene lost 1 base and the J gene lost 1 base, with 8 bases spanning the gap. CDR1 and CDR2 (germline): SGHVS, FNYEAQ. The CDR3 here is CASSLGPGSNQPQHF. The DNA of the CDR3 is TGTGCCAGCAGCTTAGGACCGGGGAGCAATCAGCCCCAGCATTTT.

This clone was picked up one time. CDR3 sequence (DNA): TGTGCCAGCAGCGTAGCAGGGGGCTATGAAGCTTTCTTT. Its translation is CASSVAGGYEAFF. The chain employs TRBV9 and TRBJ1-1; 8 positions agree with TRBD1. Germline values: CDR1 SGDLS, CDR2 YYNGEE. V lost 0 bases and J lost 7; bases outside the gene matches: 2. The CDR3 totals 13 residues.

The chain is built from TRBV19 and TRBJ2-3; 7 nucleotides agree with TRBD2. Germline V lookup: CDR1 LNHDA, CDR2 SQIVND (reference sequence). V lost 6 bases and J lost 3; bases outside the gene matches: 9. The CDR3 totals 15 residues. For the CDR3, the DNA is TGTGCCAGTAGGGACCCCGGGACTACAACAGATACGCAGTATTTT. Its translation is CASRDPGTTTDTQYF.

The chain is built from TRBV7-9 and TRBJ2-7; D is perhaps TRBD1 (6 bases). V lost 2 bases and J lost 2, with 16 bases in between. The CDR3 loop spans 16 amino acids. In germline, CDR1 is SEHNR, CDR2 FQNEAQ (reference sequence). CDR3 protein: CASSLPPGRGAYEQYF. DNA of the CDR3: TGTGCCAGCAGCTTACCCCCCGGCAGGGGAGCCTACGAGCAGTACTTC.

This clone was seen a single time. The chain uses TRBV5-6 and TRBJ1-2; tentatively, D is TRBD1 (6 bases). This CDR3 is 14 amino acids long. In germline, CDR1 is SGHDT, CDR2 YYEEEE. The ends were cut back, 6 bases at V and 9 bases at J, with 21 bases in the middle. Here the CDR3 reads CASTSWLRGPSYTF. CDR3 nucleotides: TGTGCCAGCACCTCTTGGCTCAGGGGTCCTAGCTACACCTTC.

This clone was seen only once. The genes are TRBV3-1 (or the pseudogene TRBV3-2) and TRBJ1-6; D is uncertain. This CDR3 has 14 residues. CDR1 and CDR2 from the germline V gene are LGHDT and YNNKEL (reference sequence). V gave up 3 bases and J gave up 7 bases, with 10 bases separating them. This CDR3 reads CASSQMTRNSPLHF. In nucleotides, the CDR3 is TGTGCCAGCAGCCAGATGACAAGGAATTCACCCCTCCACTTT.

This rearrangement joins TRBV9 to TRBJ2-3; D uncertain. This CDR3 region has 14 residues. Trimming removed 3 bases from V and 1 base from J, with 9 bases in between. Germline V gives CDR1 SGDLS, CDR2 YYNGEE. Here the CDR3 reads CASSDVTGTDTQYF. In nucleotides, the CDR3 is TGTGCCAGCAGCGATGTGACTGGCACAGATACGCAGTATTTT.

V and J are TRBV15 and TRBJ2-3; D is undetermined. Germline V gives CDR1 LNHNV, CDR2 YYDKDF (reference sequence). The CDR3 is 17 amino acids. The V gene lost 0 bases and the J gene lost 2 bases, with 15 bases spanning the gap. CDR3 DNA sequence: TGTGCCACCAGCAGAGATCTGGCTATCCTGTACACAGATACGCAGTATTTT. Translated, it gives CATSRDLAILYTDTQYF.

The chain uses TRBV28 and TRBJ1-2; 7 bases match TRBD1. The CDR3 is 14 residues long. V lost 9 bases to trimming and J lost 3 bases; unmatched junction nucleotides: 10. CDR1 is MDHEN and CDR2 is SYDVKM in the germline V gene. The CDR3 bases are TGTGCCAGTAGGACCGCCGGGACAGACTATGGCTACACCTTC. This codes for CASRTAGTDYGYTF.

This clone was seen a few times. This chain links TRBV9 with TRBJ2-3; D is perhaps TRBD2 (5 bases). Deletions cut 4 bases from V and 10 bases from J, with 13 bases between. The V gene's germline CDR1 is SGDLS and CDR2 YYNGEE. This CDR3 is built from 12 residues. The CDR3 nucleotides read TGTGCCAGCAGCTCTCAGGACTTACCGCAGTATTTT. Residues: CASSSQDLPQYF.

The rearrangement links TRBV3-1 (or the pseudogene TRBV3-2) to TRBJ1-5; the D is unclear. From germline, CDR1 is LGHDT and CDR2 YNNKEL (reference sequence). This CDR3 has 14 amino acids. The V end was cut by 4 bases, the J end by 5 bases, with 12 bases between. The CDR3 sequence: CASSPWDTDQPQHF. The CDR3 nucleotides are TGTGCCAGCAGCCCCTGGGATACAGATCAGCCCCAGCATTTT.

The V and J genes are TRBV14 and TRBJ1-1; a weak D match, TRBD1 (6 bases). This CDR3 is 16 amino acids long. Germline lookup yields CDR1 SGHDN and CDR2 FVKESK. Trimming took 1 base from V and 2 from J, leaving 14 bases between them. CDR3 region: CASSQVFRTVNTEAFF. CDR3 nucleotide sequence: TGTGCCAGCAGCCAAGTATTTCGGACAGTAAACACTGAAGCTTTCTTT. The variable domain in full, completed from reference TRBV14 and TRBJ1-1, reads EAGVTQFPSHSVIEKGQTVTLRCDPISGHDNLYWYRRVMGKEIKFLLHFVKESKQDESGMPNNRFLAERTGGTYSTLKVQPAELEDSGVYFCASSQVFRTVNTEAFFGQGTRLTVV.

The genes are TRBV7-6 and TRBJ1-5; D gene unclear. V was cut by 6 bases and J by 0 bases, with 27 bases left in between. In germline, CDR1 is SGHVS, CDR2 FNYEAQ. The CDR3 has 20 amino acids. CDR3 region: CASRNQPKGTIEDSNQPQHF. For the CDR3, the DNA is TGTGCCAGCAGGAACCAACCCAAGGGCACTATTGAGGATAGCAATCAGCCCCAGCATTTT. The full variable domain, with the rest looked up from reference TRBV7-6 and TRBJ1-5, is GAGVSQSPRYKVTKRGQDVALRCDPISGHVSLYWYRQALGQGPEFLTYFNYEAQQDKSGLPNDRFSAERPEGSISTLTIQRTEQRDSAMYRCASRNQPKGTIEDSNQPQHFGDGTRLSIL.

The J gene is TRBJ2-7, the V gene TRBV11-2; tentative D call: TRBD1 (6 bases). V was cut by 2 bases and J by 3 bases, with 11 bases left in between. Germline V lookup: CDR1 SGHAT, CDR2 FQNNGV. This CDR3 is built from 14 residues. The CDR3 coding sequence is TGTGCCAGCAGCTTACCGGGACATTTCTACGAGCAGTACTTC. It codes for CASSLPGHFYEQYF.

This clone was detected once. The rearrangement links TRBV5-4 to TRBJ1-4; D perhaps matches TRBD1 (6 bases). CDR1 is SGHNT and CDR2 is YYREEE in the germline V gene (reference sequence). V was clipped by 3 bases and J by 0 bases, with 6 bases between them. This CDR3 spans 14 amino acids. CDR3 coding DNA: TGTGCCAGCAGCTCAGGGGCAACTAATGAAAAACTGTTTTTT. Protein: CASSSGATNEKLFF.

This clone was found a few times. The sample contains more than one DNA sequence encoding this CDR3. The chain combines TRBV2 with TRBJ1-2; perhaps TRBD1 as D (5 bases). Between the trimmed V and J ends, which lost 1 base and 0 bases, there was a span of 6 bases. This CDR3 spans 14 amino acids. Germline lookup yields CDR1 SNHLY and CDR2 FYNNEI. The CDR3 spells CASSEDRTNYGYTF. The DNA for the CDR3 is TGTGCCAGCAGTGAAGACAGGACTAACTATGGCTACACCTTC. Together with reference TRBV2 and TRBJ1-2, the CDR3 gives the full variable domain: EPEVTQTPSHQVTQMGQEVILRCVPISNHLYFYWYRQILGQKVEFLVSFYNNEISEKSEIFDDQFSVERPDGSNFTLKIRSTKLEDSAMYFCASSEDRTNYGYTFGSGTRLTVV.

The rearrangement links TRBV28 to TRBJ2-7; 9 bases match TRBD2. Trimming removed 3 bases from V and 3 bases from J; junction bases left unmatched: 6. The CDR3 is made up of 15 amino acids. Germline CDR1 reads MDHEN; CDR2 reads SYDVKM. Here the CDR3 DNA reads TGTGCCAGCAGTTTGGGGGGACTAGCAGTCTACGAGCAGTACTTC. Translation: CASSLGGLAVYEQYF.

This chain joins TRBV5-4 and TRBJ2-2, with 10 bases fitting TRBD1. The germline V gene has CDR1 SGHNT and CDR2 YYREEE (reference sequence). J gave up 8 bases and V 4 bases, and 8 bases lay outside the gene matches. The CDR3 is made up of 15 amino acids. CDR3 loop: CASSAGTGEGGELFF. The CDR3 DNA follows: TGTGCCAGCAGCGCAGGGACAGGGGAGGGAGGGGAGCTGTTTTTT.

The CDR3 loop reads CASTLLQGDGYTF. In nucleotides, the CDR3 is TGTGCCAGCACCTTATTACAGGGGGATGGCTACACCTTC. The gene calls are TRBV28 and TRBJ1-2; 8 bases map to TRBD1. The CDR3 sequence is 13 residues long. With V trimmed by 7 bases and J by 6 bases, 7 bases remained unmatched. From germline, CDR1 is MDHEN and CDR2 SYDVKM.

The rearrangement uses TRBV19 and TRBJ1-4; no clear D gene. Germline V lookup: CDR1 LNHDA, CDR2 SQIVND (reference sequence). Between the trimmed V and J ends, which lost 4 bases and 8 bases, there was a span of 14 bases. CDR3 length: 14 amino acids. Here the CDR3 reads CASSTGYSEEKLFF. The CDR3 coding sequence is TGTGCCAGTAGTACCGGGTACAGTGAGGAAAAACTGTTTTTT.

The rearrangement uses TRBV2 and TRBJ1-6; D unclear. The germline V and J ends were trimmed by 6 bases and 5 bases, with 14 bases remaining between them. The length of the CDR3 is 15 residues. Germline CDR1 is SNHLY and CDR2 is FYNNEI. The CDR3 DNA sequence: TGTGCCAGCAGCCGGCGGGAGAGTAATAATTCACCCCTCCACTTT. The encoded protein is CASSRRESNNSPLHF.

This rearrangement joins TRBV5-1 to TRBJ1-1, with unresolved D. Deletions cut 2 bases from V and 1 base from J, with 18 bases between. Germline V gives CDR1 SGHRS, CDR2 YFSETQ. This CDR3 is built from 17 residues. The CDR3 here is CASSFFSPLRENTEAFF. DNA for the CDR3: TGCGCCAGCAGCTTCTTTTCTCCTCTGAGGGAGAACACTGAAGCTTTCTTT.

CDR3 sequence: CASRRQGTEAFF. The CDR3 region has the DNA TGTGCCAGTAGAAGACAGGGGACTGAAGCTTTCTTT. The chain combines TRBV19 with TRBJ1-1; 8 nucleotides agree with TRBD1. V lost 6 bases to trimming and J lost 5 bases; unmatched junction nucleotides: 2. The CDR3 is made up of 12 amino acids. Germline CDR1 LNHDA, CDR2 SQIVND (reference sequence).

The CDR3: CASSDQGGSPLHF. The CDR3 DNA reads TGCGCCAGCAGCGATCAGGGAGGTTCACCCCTCCACTTT. The chain recombines TRBV5-1 with TRBJ1-6; weak D call: TRBD1 (5 bases). Deletions cut 4 bases from V and 9 bases from J, with 11 bases between. The CDR3 has 13 amino acids. CDR1 and CDR2 (germline): SGHRS, YFSETQ.

The chain uses TRBV18 and TRBJ1-4; tentatively, D is TRBD1 (5 bases). With 3 bases removed from V and 6 bases from J, the gap between germline ends came to 17 bases. In germline, CDR1 is KGHSH, CDR2 LQKENI. This CDR3 is 16 amino acids long. CDR3 coding DNA: TGTGCCAGCTCACCCCTCGTGGCAGGAGGGGATGAAAAACTGTTTTTT. Translation: CASSPLVAGGDEKLFF.

J is TRBJ2-2 and V is TRBV6-2 or TRBV6-3; D not certain. The CDR3 extends over 13 amino acids. CDR1 and CDR2 from the germline V gene are MNHEY and SVGEGT. The V end was cut by 6 bases, the J end by 4 bases, with 9 bases between. The DNA of the CDR3 is TGTGCCAGCAGCTATTTTAGCACCGGGGAGCTGTTTTTT. Translated: CASSYFSTGELFF.